The text below deals with one T cell receptor (beta chain). A far more abundant clone sits one base away, making this likely a read error. The time point here: newly diagnosed GD, antithyroid drugs for less than 3 months. Scientists built the TCR library using RNA that was extracted from PBMCs. Libraries of TCR beta came from iRepertoire HTBI primers plus Arm-PCR of CDR3 regions. TCRdb re-called the multiplex PCR reads with MiXCR, one entry per CDR3 protein. Altogether hundreds of thousands of distinct CDR3 sequences are present, 15% to 18% being singletons, with the ten largest covering about 24%. The CDR3 runs 15 residues. Germline CDR1 is MDHEN and CDR2 is SYDVKM. These data originate in a study of regulatory T cells in long-lasting Graves disease.

This TCR was sampled from a female donor with Graves disease. Sequenced material: peripheral blood mononuclear cells (PBMCs), taken at new diagnosis, from a patient treated with antithyroid drugs. V usage is TRBV28 and J usage is TRBJ2-4; 10 bases fit TRBD2. The J call may be mistaken, given a closer DNA end match to TRBJ2-1. The CDR3 loop reads CASGLSSGSRHLQFF. CDR3 DNA sequence: TGTGCCAGCGGTCTCTCTAGCGGGAGTAGGCATTTGCAGTTCTTC.